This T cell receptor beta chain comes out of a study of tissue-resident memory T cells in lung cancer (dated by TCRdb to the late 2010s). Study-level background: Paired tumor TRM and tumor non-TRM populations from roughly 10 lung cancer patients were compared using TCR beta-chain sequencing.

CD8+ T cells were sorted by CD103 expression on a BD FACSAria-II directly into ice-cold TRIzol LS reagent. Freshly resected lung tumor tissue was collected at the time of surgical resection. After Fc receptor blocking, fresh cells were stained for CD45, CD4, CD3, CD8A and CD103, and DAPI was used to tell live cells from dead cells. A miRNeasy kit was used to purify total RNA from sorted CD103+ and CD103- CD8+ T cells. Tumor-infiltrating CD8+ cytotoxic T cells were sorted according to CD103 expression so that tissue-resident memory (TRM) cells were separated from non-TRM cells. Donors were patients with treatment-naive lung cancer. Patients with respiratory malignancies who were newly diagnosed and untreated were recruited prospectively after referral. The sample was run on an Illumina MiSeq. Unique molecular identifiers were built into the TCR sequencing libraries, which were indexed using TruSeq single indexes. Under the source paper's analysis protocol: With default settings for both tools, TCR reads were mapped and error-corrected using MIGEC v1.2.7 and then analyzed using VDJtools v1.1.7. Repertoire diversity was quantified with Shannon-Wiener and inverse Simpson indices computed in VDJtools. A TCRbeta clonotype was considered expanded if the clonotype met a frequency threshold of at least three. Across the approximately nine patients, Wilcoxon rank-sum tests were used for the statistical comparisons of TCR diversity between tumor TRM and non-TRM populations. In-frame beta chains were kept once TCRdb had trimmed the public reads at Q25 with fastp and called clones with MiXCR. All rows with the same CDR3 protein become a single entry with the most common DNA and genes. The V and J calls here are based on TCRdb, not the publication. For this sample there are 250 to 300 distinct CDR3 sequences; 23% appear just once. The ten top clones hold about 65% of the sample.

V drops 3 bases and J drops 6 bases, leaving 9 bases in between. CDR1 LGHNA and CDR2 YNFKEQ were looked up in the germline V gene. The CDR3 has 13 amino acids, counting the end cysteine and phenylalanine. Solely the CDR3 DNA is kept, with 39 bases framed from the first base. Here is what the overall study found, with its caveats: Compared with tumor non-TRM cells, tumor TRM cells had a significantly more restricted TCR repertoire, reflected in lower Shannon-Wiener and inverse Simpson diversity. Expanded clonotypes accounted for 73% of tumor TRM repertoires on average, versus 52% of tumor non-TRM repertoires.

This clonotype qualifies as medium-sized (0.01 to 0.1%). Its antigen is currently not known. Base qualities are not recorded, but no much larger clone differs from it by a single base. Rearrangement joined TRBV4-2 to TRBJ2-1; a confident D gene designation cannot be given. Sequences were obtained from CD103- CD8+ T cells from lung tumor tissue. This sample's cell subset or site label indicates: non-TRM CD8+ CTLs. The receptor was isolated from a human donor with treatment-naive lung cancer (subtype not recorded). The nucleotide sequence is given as TGTGCCAGCAGCCATGGGGATCCCAATGAGCAGTTCTTC. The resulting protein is CASSHGDPNEQFF.